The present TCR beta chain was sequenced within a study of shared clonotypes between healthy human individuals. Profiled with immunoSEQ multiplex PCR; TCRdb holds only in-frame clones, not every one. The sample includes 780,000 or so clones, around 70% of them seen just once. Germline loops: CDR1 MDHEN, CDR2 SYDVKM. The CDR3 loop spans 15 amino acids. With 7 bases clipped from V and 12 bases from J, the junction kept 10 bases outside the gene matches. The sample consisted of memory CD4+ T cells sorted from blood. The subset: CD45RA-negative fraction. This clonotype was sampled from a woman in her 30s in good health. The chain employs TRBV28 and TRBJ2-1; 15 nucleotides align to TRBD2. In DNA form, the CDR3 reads TGTGCCAGCACTGACCGGGGACTAGCGGGAGGTAGGCAGTTCTTC. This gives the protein CASTDRGLAGGRQFF.